One sample yielded the 30 T cell receptor beta chains listed below, sequenced in a study of T cell responses to AZD1222 COVID-19 vaccine. Profiled with immunoSEQ multiplex PCR; TCRdb holds only in-frame clones, not every one. The table lists 170,000 or so clones, 90% of them singletons. The sequences come from peripheral blood, collected on day 0 of AZD1222 vaccination. These receptors came from an adult in good health.

The gene calls are TRBV3-1 (or the pseudogene TRBV3-2) and TRBJ2-7; D remains unclear. The length of the CDR3 is 14 residues. With 6 bases removed from V and 3 bases from J, the gap between germline ends came to 15 bases. Germline-derived CDR1 and CDR2 are LGHDT and YNNKEL (reference sequence). This CDR3 reads CASSLGPDGYEQYF. CDR3 in DNA: TGTGCCAGCAGTTTAGGACCCGACGGCTACGAGCAGTACTTC.

V and J are TRBV7-2 and TRBJ1-5, with D possibly matching TRBD1 (6 bases). Looked up from germline, CDR1 is SGHTA and CDR2 is FQGNSA. CDR3 length: 13 amino acids. V was pared by 3 bases and J by 7 bases, with 10 bases between. The CDR3 region is CASSFTGFQPQHF. The CDR3 DNA reads as TGTGCCAGCAGCTTCACAGGGTTCCAGCCCCAGCATTTT.

The gene calls are TRBV7-2 and TRBJ1-5, with no clear D. CDR1 is SGHTA and CDR2 is FQGNSA in the germline V gene. Trimming cost V 2 bases and J 1 base, with 6 bases left between them. This CDR3 spans 14 amino acids. This CDR3 reads CASSLKGSNQPQHF. The CDR3 coding sequence is TGTGCCAGCAGCTTAAAAGGGAGCAATCAGCCCCAGCATTTT.

In its sample, this clone was seen once. The chain recombines TRBV7-2 with TRBJ1-5, with a weak D call TRBD1 (5 bases). Trimming pared 4 bases from V and 6 bases from J, leaving 10 bases between. The CDR3 runs 13 residues. The germline V gene encodes CDR1 SGHTA and CDR2 FQGNSA. DNA of the CDR3: TGTGCCAGCAGCTGGAGGGGTTCTCAGCCCCAGCATTTT. Residues: CASSWRGSQPQHF.

This chain uses TRBV19 with TRBJ1-6, with 7 positions matching TRBD1. The V segment lost 7 bases and the J segment 4 bases; nucleotides outside the gene matches: 1. The CDR3 length is 13 residues. Looked up from germline, CDR1 is LNHDA and CDR2 is SQIVND (reference sequence). The CDR3 bases are TGTGCCAGTACGGGACAGTATAATTCACCCCTCCACTTT. Amino acids: CASTGQYNSPLHF.

This chain joins TRBV19 and TRBJ1-1; possible D gene TRBD1, 6 bases. Trimming stripped 8 bases from V and 3 bases from J, with 16 bases between. The CDR3 runs to 14 residues. Germline CDR1 is LNHDA and CDR2 is SQIVND (reference sequence). The CDR3 loop reads CASLPQGKDTEAFF. CDR3 sequence (DNA): TGTGCCAGTCTCCCCCAGGGGAAGGACACTGAAGCTTTCTTT.

This sequence joins TRBV5-8 and TRBJ1-1, with a tentative D call TRBD1 (6 bases). Trimming removed 3 bases from V and 1 base from J, with 19 bases in between. Per germline, CDR1 SGHTS and CDR2 YDEGEE. The CDR3 sequence is 17 residues long. In DNA, the CDR3 is TGTGCCAGCAGCTCCCAGGGAACCGGGACACCGAACACTGAAGCTTTCTTT. It codes for CASSSQGTGTPNTEAFF. Looking up the rest from reference TRBV5-8 and TRBJ1-1 gives the full variable domain: EAGVTQSPTHLIKTRGQQATLRCSPISGHTSVYWYQQALGLGLQFLLWYDEGEERNRGNFPPRFSGRQFPNYSSELNVNALELEDSALYLCASSSQGTGTPNTEAFFGQGTRLTVV.

The gene calls are TRBV9 and TRBJ1-2; 10 bases match TRBD1. This CDR3 region has 15 residues. V dropped 3 bases and J dropped 8; count of bases not matched to a gene: 10. Germline-derived CDR1 and CDR2 are SGDLS and YYNGEE. CDR3 bases: TGTGCCAGCAGCGATAGACAGGGGGCAATAGGGGGCTACACCTTC. Amino acids: CASSDRQGAIGGYTF.

This rearrangement joins TRBV10-3 to TRBJ2-7; 7 positions match TRBD2. The germline CDR1 and CDR2 sequences are ENHRY and SYGVKD. The ends lost 3 bases at V and 4 bases at J; junction bases unmatched: 6. This CDR3 contains 14 residues. CDR3 DNA sequence: TGTGCCATCAGTGAAGAGAGCGGGGAGTACGAGCAGTACTTC. The encoded protein is CAISEESGEYEQYF.

This sequence joins TRBV5-8 and TRBJ1-5; 10 bases agree with TRBD1. Germline-derived CDR1 and CDR2 are SGHTS and YDEGEE. The CDR3 totals 15 residues. V lost 4 bases and J lost 6; bases outside the gene matches: 7. The CDR3 nucleotides read TGTGCCAGCAGCCCAAGACAGGGGGCGGTTCAGCCCCAGCATTTT. Amino acids: CASSPRQGAVQPQHF.

In this sample, this clone turned up once. This chain connects TRBV10-1 to TRBJ1-6, with a tentative D call TRBD1 (5 bases). The CDR3 sequence is 14 residues long. V dropped 6 bases and J dropped 9 bases, with 15 bases sitting between them. The germline V gene encodes CDR1 WNHNN and CDR2 SYGVQD (reference sequence). The DNA for the CDR3 is TGCGCCAGCAGCGCGGACAATGTCCCTTCACCCCTCCACTTT. Translating it yields CASSADNVPSPLHF.

CDR3 loop: CASSFTSGEYNEQFF. As DNA, the CDR3 is TGTGCCAGCAGCTTTACTAGCGGGGAGTACAATGAGCAGTTCTTC. The chain carries TRBV11-2 and TRBJ2-1, with 10 bases identical to TRBD2. J was trimmed by 4 bases and V by 3 bases; bases with no gene match: 3. The germline V gene encodes CDR1 SGHAT and CDR2 FQNNGV. The CDR3 runs 15 residues.

The CDR3 region is CASSQEGTVNYGYTF. CDR3 DNA: TGCGCCAGCAGCCAAGAGGGGACAGTCAACTATGGCTACACCTTC. The genes are TRBV4-3 and TRBJ1-2, with 7 bases matching TRBD1. The CDR3 spans 15 residues. J gave up 2 bases and V 0 bases, and 3 bases lay outside the gene matches. The germline V gene encodes CDR1 LGHNA and CDR2 YSLEER.

The chain couples TRBV6-2 or TRBV6-3 to TRBJ1-6; 7 nucleotides line up with TRBD1. This CDR3 is 15 amino acids long. CDR1 and CDR2 from the germline V gene are MNHEY and SVGEGT. Trimming at V came to 6 bases and at J to 5 bases, leaving 7 bases not matched to a gene. DNA of the CDR3: TGTGCCAGCAGCAAAGCAGGGGGAAATAATTCACCCCTCCACTTT. It specifies CASSKAGGNNSPLHF.

CDR3 sequence: CASSRGLGSSYNSPLHF. In DNA, the CDR3 is TGTGCCAGCAGTCGGGGATTGGGGTCCTCCTATAATTCACCCCTCCACTTT. The rearrangement joins TRBV27 to TRBJ1-6; no clear D gene. V was shortened by 5 bases and J by 0 bases, with 14 bases between the two germline ends. This CDR3 has 17 residues. Germline V lookup: CDR1 MNHEY, CDR2 SMNVEV (reference sequence).

The J gene is TRBJ2-5, the V gene TRBV20-1, with D unresolved. CDR1 is DFQATT and CDR2 is SNEGSKA in the germline V gene (reference sequence). Trimming left V 0 bases short and J 5 bases short, with 4 bases between. The CDR3 extends over 11 amino acids. In DNA, the CDR3 is TGCAGTGCTAGAGATCTGGAGACCCAGTACTTC. Its translation: CSARDLETQYF.

This clone was recorded a few times. The J gene is TRBJ1-6, the V gene TRBV11-3, with D possibly matching TRBD1 (5 bases). The CDR3 loop spans 14 amino acids. The V end was cut by 4 bases, the J end by 9 bases, with 13 bases between. Germline loops: CDR1 SGHNT, CDR2 YENEEA. Written as DNA, the CDR3 is TGTGCCAGCAGCTGGCTGGGGGACTTTTCACCCCTCCACTTT. Amino acid sequence: CASSWLGDFSPLHF.

This clone was counted only a few times. CDR3 DNA sequence: TGTGCCAGCAGTGACTCGAGGGGAATAGGGGGCTACACCTTC. Amino acids: CASSDSRGIGGYTF. The rearrangement uses TRBV6-4 and TRBJ1-2; D possibly corresponds to TRBD1 (5 bases). The V gene's germline CDR1 is MRHNA and CDR2 SNTAGT. CDR3 length equals 14 residues. The V gene lost 0 bases and the J gene lost 8 bases, with 13 bases spanning the gap.

In regard to this clone: The same CDR3 can be traced to other DNA sequences in this sample. The rearrangement links TRBV10-1 to TRBJ1-5; D gene unclear. The CDR3 is 14 amino acids. Germline-derived CDR1 and CDR2 are WNHNN and SYGVQD (reference sequence). Trimming took 7 bases from V and 4 from J, leaving 14 bases between them. The CDR3 DNA follows: TGCGCCAGCATTCGGACGGGCGCAAATCAGCCCCAGCATTTT. Protein: CASIRTGANQPQHF.

V and J are TRBV4-2 and TRBJ1-6; D is unresolved. This CDR3 has 14 residues. Germline CDR1 LGHNA, CDR2 YNFKEQ. The V and J ends lost 1 base and 10 bases respectively, with 11 bases between them. In DNA form, the CDR3 reads TGTGCCAGCAGCCAAGCCCTCAACGGGTCACCCCTCCACTTT. Its protein product is CASSQALNGSPLHF.

V gene TRBV7-3 combines with J gene TRBJ1-2; 9 nucleotides agree with TRBD1. The CDR3 sequence is 13 residues long. Looked up from germline, CDR1 is SGHTA and CDR2 is FQGTGA. Unmatched junction bases numbered 4, after V lost 5 bases and J lost 6 bases. The CDR3 sequence is CASSLGQGDGYTF. CDR3 DNA: TGTGCCAGCAGCCTGGGACAGGGTGATGGCTACACCTTC.

This sequence joins TRBV5-5 and TRBJ2-2; a possible D gene is TRBD2 (6 bases). This CDR3 spans 15 amino acids. The germline V gene has CDR1 SGHKS and CDR2 YYEKEE (reference sequence). Deletions cut 5 bases from V and 0 bases from J, with 11 bases between. The CDR3 loop is CASSSSGSNTGELFF. CDR3 nucleotides: TGTGCCAGCAGTTCGAGCGGGTCGAACACCGGGGAGCTGTTTTTT.

This chain connects TRBV15 to TRBJ1-2; 10 nucleotides agree with TRBD1. The trim removed 4 bases at V and 8 bases at J, leaving 7 bases unmatched. This CDR3 region has 14 residues. Germline lookup yields CDR1 LNHNV and CDR2 YYDKDF (reference sequence). CDR3 bases: TGTGCCACCAGCATTCGGGACAGGGGCTGGGGCTACACCTTC. Residues: CATSIRDRGWGYTF.

The chain is built from TRBV7-3 and TRBJ2-5, with 11 bases that match TRBD2. The CDR3 extends over 15 amino acids. Looked up from germline, CDR1 is SGHTA and CDR2 is FQGTGA. V was clipped by 5 bases and J by 1 base; unmatched bases: 3. The CDR3 nucleotides read TGTGCCAGCAGCCGGGGACTAGCGGCCCAAGAGACCCAGTACTTC. Protein product: CASSRGLAAQETQYF.

DNA for the CDR3: TGCGCCAGCAGCGGACCTTTTATGGGGAACACCGGGGAGCTGTTTTTT. Translated: CASSGPFMGNTGELFF. This chain joins TRBV5-1 and TRBJ2-2; D remains unclear. The germline CDR1 and CDR2 sequences are SGHRS and YFSETQ. CDR3 length: 16 residues. V was shortened by 4 bases and J by 1 base, with 14 bases between the two germline ends.

This chain links TRBV9 with TRBJ2-7; D is undetermined. V lost 3 bases and J lost 3, with 10 bases in between. Germline V gene sequence: CDR1 SGDLS, CDR2 YYNGEE. The CDR3 contains 13 residues. CDR3 protein: CASSAQQNYEQYF. The DNA of the CDR3 is TGTGCCAGCAGCGCCCAGCAAAACTACGAGCAGTACTTC.

This clone occurred once. The chain couples TRBV6-2 or TRBV6-3 to TRBJ1-1; TRBD1 agrees at 7 bases. Per the germline V gene, CDR1 is MNHEY and CDR2 is SVGEGT. This CDR3 has 14 residues. With 5 bases clipped from V and 4 bases from J, the junction kept 7 bases outside the gene matches. Here the CDR3 reads CASSLQGYLTEAFF. CDR3 DNA: TGTGCCAGCAGTCTACAGGGGTATCTCACTGAAGCTTTCTTT.

In its sample, this clone was seen once. The same CDR3 is also encoded by other DNA sequences in this sample. The CDR3 DNA follows: TGTGCCAGCAGTTTAGGGGGATATGGCTACACCTTC. Its protein product is CASSLGGYGYTF. The chain joins TRBV28 to TRBJ1-2; D might be TRBD1 (5 bases). CDR1 and CDR2 (germline): MDHEN, SYDVKM. V lost 2 bases and J lost 5, with 6 bases in between. CDR3 length: 12 residues.

V usage is TRBV5-1 and J usage is TRBJ2-7, with 7 bases identical to TRBD1. Germline lookup yields CDR1 SGHRS and CDR2 YFSETQ. The V gene end was trimmed by 5 bases and the J gene end by 5 bases; junction bases not matched to a gene: 13. This CDR3 has 15 residues. CDR3 bases: TGCGCCAGCAGTTACCTACAGGGGTTATTCGACGAGCAGTACTTC. This encodes CASSYLQGLFDEQYF.

The J gene is TRBJ2-3, the V gene TRBV19; no definite D call. Per the germline V gene, CDR1 is LNHDA and CDR2 is SQIVND (reference sequence). This CDR3 is 13 amino acids long. Between the trimmed V and J ends, which lost 5 bases and 2 bases, there was a span of 8 bases. The CDR3 DNA sequence: TGTGCCAGTAGTCTCTCCTCCACAGATACGCAGTATTTT. This gives the protein CASSLSSTDTQYF.